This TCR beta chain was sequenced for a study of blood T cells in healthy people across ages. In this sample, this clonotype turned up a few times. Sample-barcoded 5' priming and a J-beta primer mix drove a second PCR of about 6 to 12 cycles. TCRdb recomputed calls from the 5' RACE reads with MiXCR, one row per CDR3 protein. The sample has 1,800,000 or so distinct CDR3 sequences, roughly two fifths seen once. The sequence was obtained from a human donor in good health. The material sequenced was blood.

The CDR3 DNA reads TGTGCCAGCAGACCTGTCAGACTAGCGGGGCTTCCTTCAAAAATCGATGAGCAGTTCTTC. Residues: CASRPVRLAGLPSKIDEQFF. The chain carries TRBV12-3 or TRBV12-4 and TRBJ2-1, with 11 bases aligning to TRBD2. Germline trimming cut 6 bases from V and 8 bases from J; bases unmatched to any gene: 24. The CDR3 has 20 amino acids.